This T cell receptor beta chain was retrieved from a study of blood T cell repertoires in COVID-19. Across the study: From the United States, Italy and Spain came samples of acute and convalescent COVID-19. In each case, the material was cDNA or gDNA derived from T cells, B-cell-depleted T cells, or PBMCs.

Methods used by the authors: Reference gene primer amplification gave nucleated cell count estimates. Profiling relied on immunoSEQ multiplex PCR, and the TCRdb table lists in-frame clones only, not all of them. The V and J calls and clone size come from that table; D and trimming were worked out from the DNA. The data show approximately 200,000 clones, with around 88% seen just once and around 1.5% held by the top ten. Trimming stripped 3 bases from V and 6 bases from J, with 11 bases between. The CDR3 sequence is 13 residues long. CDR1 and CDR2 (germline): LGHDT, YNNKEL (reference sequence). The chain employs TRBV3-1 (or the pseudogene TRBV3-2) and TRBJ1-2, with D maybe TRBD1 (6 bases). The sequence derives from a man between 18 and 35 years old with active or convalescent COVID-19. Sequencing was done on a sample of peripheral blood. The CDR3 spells CASSHREGDGYTF. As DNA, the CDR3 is TGTGCCAGCAGCCACAGGGAGGGGGATGGCTACACCTTC.